The sequence of this T cell receptor (beta chain) was determined in a study of breast tumors, draining lymph nodes, adjacent tissues listed by TCRdb under 2016. Regarding the research as a whole: Breast cancer patients provided tumor, adjacent nontumor tissue and axillary lymph nodes, and the study compared the TCR beta repertoires across these three sources. The study was designed to assess the relationships and possible T-cell exchange between tumor, surrounding tissue and draining lymph node repertoires in human breast cancer.

Lymph node samples were obtained from the axillary draining lymph nodes of breast cancer patients. Instrument on record: Illumina HiSeq 2000. Multiplex PCR amplification was used to build the TCR beta chain libraries. High-throughput sequencing was used to analyze the amplified TCR beta chain products. TCRdb ran its own pipeline on the public reads, namely fastp trimming at Q25 and MiXCR clone calling, and kept in-frame beta chains. Identical CDR3 proteins give one entry, which carries the most common genes and DNA. Within this sample are about 140,000 distinct CDR3 sequences, with roughly 33% of them counted one time only. About 2.5% of the sample comes from the top ten. Beyond this particular receptor, the publication reports: Rather than being directly demonstrated, the conclusion that tumor T cells originate in lymph nodes was presented as consistent with a hypothesis. Tumor T-cell repertoires showed less diversity than lymph node repertoires and more diversity than nontumor tissue repertoires, and tumor T-cell repertoires showed preferential V and J gene usage. A scenario in which most tumor T cells derive from the lymph node and then expand within tumor tissue was judged to be consistent with the data. In luminal-like breast cancer, tumor and nontumor tissue repertoires resembled each other significantly more than in basal-like breast cancer.

There are 13 amino acids in the CDR3, from cysteine to phenylalanine inclusive. The read is trimmed to its CDR3 DNA, 39 bases read in frame from base 1. A distance of 14 bases separates the germline ends of V and J, which lose 4 bases and 8 bases respectively. In this sample, this clonotype turned up many times. Its antigen target is currently unknown. Per-nucleotide qualities are absent, and no much larger clonotype sits a single base away. The receptor was isolated from a female donor with breast cancer. Some clones in this sample may be carry-over from other donors' samples. Sequencing input: axillary lymph node tissue. The V gene is TRBV12-3 or TRBV12-4 and the J gene is TRBJ1-2; TRBD1 is possibly the D segment (6 matching bases). CDR3 sequence: CASSWQTGMGYTF. The DNA is as follows: TGTGCCAGCAGTTGGCAAACAGGGATGGGCTACACCTTC.